This T cell receptor beta chain was sequenced during a study of response to subunit inactivated influenza vaccine. General study points: Authors suggested few new T cells are recruited by each seasonal influenza vaccination.

Details on this clonotype: Its specificity is unknown.

With 3 bases removed from V and 0 bases from J, the gap between germline ends came to 5 bases. Germline CDR1 is KGHSH and CDR2 is LQKENI. The CDR3 length is 13 residues. TCRdb re-analysed the RT-PCR reads in MiXCR, keeping a single row per CDR3 protein. Found here are about 520,000 distinct CDR3 sequences, about 25% of them singletons; the top ten hold approximately 2%. This chain connects TRBV18 to TRBJ1-1; D is unresolved. The material sequenced was CD4+ T cells sorted from PBMCs, taken 5 days after vaccination. The clonotype was recovered from a man over 45 who received an inactivated influenza vaccine. DNA for the CDR3: TGTGCCAGCTCACCCGTACTGAACACTGAAGCTTTCTTT. Translation gives CASSPVLNTEAFF.